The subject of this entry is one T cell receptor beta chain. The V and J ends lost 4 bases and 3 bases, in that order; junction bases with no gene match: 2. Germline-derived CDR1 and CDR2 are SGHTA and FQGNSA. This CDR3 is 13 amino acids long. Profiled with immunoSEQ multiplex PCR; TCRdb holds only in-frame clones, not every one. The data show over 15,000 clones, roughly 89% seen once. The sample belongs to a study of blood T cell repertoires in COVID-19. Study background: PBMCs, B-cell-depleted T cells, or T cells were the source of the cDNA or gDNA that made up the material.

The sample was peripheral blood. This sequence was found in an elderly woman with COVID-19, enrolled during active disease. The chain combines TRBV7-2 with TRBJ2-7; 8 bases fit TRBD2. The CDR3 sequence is CASSWTSNYEQYF. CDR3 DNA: TGTGCCAGCAGCTGGACTAGCAACTACGAGCAGTACTTC.